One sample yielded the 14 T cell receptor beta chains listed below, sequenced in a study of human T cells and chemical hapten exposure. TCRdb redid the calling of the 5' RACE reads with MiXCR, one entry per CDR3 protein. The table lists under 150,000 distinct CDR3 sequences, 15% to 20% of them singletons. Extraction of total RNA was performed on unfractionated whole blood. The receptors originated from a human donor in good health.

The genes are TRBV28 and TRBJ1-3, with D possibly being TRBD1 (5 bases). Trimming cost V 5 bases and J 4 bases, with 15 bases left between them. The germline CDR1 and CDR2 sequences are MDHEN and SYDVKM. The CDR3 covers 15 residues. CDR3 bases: TGTGCCAGCAGTCCCCTGGGGACCACCGGAAACACCATATATTTT. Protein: CASSPLGTTGNTIYF.

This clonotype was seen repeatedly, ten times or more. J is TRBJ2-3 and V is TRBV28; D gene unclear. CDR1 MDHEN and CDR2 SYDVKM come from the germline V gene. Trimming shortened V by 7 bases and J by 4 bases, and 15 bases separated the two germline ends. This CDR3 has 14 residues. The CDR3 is CASKKGLLADTQYF. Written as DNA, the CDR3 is TGTGCCAGCAAGAAGGGATTATTGGCAGATACGCAGTATTTT.

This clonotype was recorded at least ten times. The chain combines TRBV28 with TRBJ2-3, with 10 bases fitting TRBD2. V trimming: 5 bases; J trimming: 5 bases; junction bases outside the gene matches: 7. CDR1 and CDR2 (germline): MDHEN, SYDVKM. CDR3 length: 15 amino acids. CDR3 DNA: TGTGCCAGCAGTCCTAGCGGGAGAGGAGAAGATACGCAGTATTTT. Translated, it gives CASSPSGRGEDTQYF.

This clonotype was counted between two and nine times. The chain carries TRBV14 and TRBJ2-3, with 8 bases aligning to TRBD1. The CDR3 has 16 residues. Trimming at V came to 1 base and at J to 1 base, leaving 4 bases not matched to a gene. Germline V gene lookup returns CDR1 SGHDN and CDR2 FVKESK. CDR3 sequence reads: CASSQVRGLGTDTQYF. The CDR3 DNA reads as TGTGCCAGCAGCCAAGTCAGGGGGCTTGGCACAGATACGCAGTATTTT.

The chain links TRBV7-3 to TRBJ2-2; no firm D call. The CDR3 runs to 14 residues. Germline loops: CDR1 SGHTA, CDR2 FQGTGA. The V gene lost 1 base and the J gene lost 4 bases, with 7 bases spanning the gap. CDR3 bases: TGTGCCAGCAGCTTAATGGGGTCCACCGGGGAGCTGTTTTTT. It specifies CASSLMGSTGELFF.

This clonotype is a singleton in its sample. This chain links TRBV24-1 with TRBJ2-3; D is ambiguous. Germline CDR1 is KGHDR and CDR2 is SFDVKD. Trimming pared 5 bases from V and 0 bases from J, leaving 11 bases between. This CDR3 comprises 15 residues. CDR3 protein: CATSGGNTSTDTQYF. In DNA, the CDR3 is TGTGCCACCAGTGGTGGGAATACCAGCACAGATACGCAGTATTTT.

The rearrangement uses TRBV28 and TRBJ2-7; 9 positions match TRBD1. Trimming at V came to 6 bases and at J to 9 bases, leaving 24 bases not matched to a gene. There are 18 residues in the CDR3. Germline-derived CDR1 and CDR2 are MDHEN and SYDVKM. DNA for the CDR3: TGTGCCAGCAGCCTAGTGACAGGGGGTCATTCTCTACGACGTGGGCAGTACTTC. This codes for CASSLVTGGHSLRRGQYF.

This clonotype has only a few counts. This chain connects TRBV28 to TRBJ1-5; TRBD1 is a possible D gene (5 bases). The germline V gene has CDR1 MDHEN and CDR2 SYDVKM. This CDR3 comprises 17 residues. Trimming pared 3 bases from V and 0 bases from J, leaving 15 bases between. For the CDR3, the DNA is TGTGCCAGCAGTTTTCTCAGGGAGGGCCTTAGCAATCAGCCCCAGCATTTT. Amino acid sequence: CASSFLREGLSNQPQHF. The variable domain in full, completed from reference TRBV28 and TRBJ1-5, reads DVKVTQSSRYLVKRTGEKVFLECVQDMDHENMFWYRQDPGLGLRLIYFSYDVKMKEKGDIPEGYSVSREKKERFSLILESASTNQTSMYLCASSFLREGLSNQPQHFGDGTRLSIL.

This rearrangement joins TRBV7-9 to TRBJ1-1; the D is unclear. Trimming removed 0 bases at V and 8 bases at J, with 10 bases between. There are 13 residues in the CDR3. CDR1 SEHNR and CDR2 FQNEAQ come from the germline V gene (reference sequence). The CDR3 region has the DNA TGTGCCAGCAGCTTAGCAGGAGGCAGAGAAGCTTTCTTT. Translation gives CASSLAGGREAFF.

The CDR3 loop is CASSRAGVTEAFF. For the CDR3, the DNA is TGTGCCAGCAGTAGGGCCGGGGTCACTGAAGCTTTCTTT. The rearrangement uses TRBV27 and TRBJ1-1; D not certain. V gave up 5 bases and J gave up 4 bases, with 11 bases separating them. The germline V gene encodes CDR1 MNHEY and CDR2 SMNVEV (reference sequence). This CDR3 has 13 residues.

This CDR3 reads CASSTNRDAVQETQYF. The CDR3, as DNA: TGTGCCAGCAGTACAAACCGGGACGCGGTCCAAGAGACCCAGTACTTC. The J gene is TRBJ2-5, the V gene TRBV12-3 or TRBV12-4; D is tentatively TRBD1 or TRBD2 (5 bases each). This CDR3 comprises 16 residues. Trimming left V 5 bases short and J 1 base short, with 17 bases between.

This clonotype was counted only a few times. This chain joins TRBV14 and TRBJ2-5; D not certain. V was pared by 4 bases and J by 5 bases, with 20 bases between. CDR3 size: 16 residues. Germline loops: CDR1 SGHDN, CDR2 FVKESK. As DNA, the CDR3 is TGTGCCAGCAGCCGCGGCTGGCAATGGGCTGGTGAGACCCAGTACTTC. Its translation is CASSRGWQWAGETQYF.

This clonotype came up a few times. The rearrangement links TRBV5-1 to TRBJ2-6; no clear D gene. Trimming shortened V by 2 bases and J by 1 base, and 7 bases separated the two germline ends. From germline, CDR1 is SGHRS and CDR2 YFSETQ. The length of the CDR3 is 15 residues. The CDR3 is CASSFGSSGANVLTF. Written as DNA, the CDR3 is TGCGCCAGCAGCTTCGGGTCGTCTGGGGCCAACGTCCTGACTTTC.

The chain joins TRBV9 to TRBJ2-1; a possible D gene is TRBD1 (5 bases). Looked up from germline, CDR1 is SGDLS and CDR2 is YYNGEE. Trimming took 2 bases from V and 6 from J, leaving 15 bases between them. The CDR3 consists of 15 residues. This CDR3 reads CASSVSDSASNEQFF. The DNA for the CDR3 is TGTGCCAGCAGCGTTTCCGACAGTGCGAGCAATGAGCAGTTCTTC.